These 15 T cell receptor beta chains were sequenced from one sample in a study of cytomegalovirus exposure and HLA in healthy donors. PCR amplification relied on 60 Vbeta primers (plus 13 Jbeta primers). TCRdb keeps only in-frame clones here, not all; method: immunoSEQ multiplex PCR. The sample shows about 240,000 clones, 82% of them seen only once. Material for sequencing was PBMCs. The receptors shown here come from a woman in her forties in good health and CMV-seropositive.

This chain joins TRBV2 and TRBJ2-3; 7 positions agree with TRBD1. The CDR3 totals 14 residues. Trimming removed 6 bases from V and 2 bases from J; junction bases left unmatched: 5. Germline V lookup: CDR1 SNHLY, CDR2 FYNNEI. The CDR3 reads CASRSQGTTDTQYF. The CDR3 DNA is TGTGCCAGCAGATCACAGGGGACCACAGATACGCAGTATTTT.

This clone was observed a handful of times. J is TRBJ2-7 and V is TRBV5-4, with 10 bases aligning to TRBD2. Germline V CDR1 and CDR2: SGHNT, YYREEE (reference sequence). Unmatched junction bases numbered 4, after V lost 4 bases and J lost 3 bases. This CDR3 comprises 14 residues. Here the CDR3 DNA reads TGTGCCAGCAGCGTCGGGACTAGCGTCTACGAGCAGTACTTC. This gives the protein CASSVGTSVYEQYF.

CDR3 loop: CASSLAGMINEKLFF. In DNA, the CDR3 is TGTGCCAGCAGCTTGGCCGGGATGATTAATGAAAAACTGTTTTTT. The chain is built from TRBV5-8 and TRBJ1-4; no reliable D call. CDR1 SGHTS and CDR2 YDEGEE come from the germline V gene. The CDR3 is 15 residues long. Deletions cut 0 bases from V and 4 bases from J, with 10 bases between.

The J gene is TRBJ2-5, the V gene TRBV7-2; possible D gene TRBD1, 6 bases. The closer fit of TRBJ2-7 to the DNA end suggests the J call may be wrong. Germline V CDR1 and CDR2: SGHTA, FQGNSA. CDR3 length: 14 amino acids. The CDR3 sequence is CASSENRVPYEQYF. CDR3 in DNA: TGTGCCAGCAGCGAGAACAGGGTCCCCTACGAGCAGTACTTC.

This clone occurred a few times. This CDR3 reads CASSPWTGLEETQYF. DNA for the CDR3: TGTGCCAGCTCACCCTGGACAGGGTTAGAGGAGACCCAGTACTTC. The chain has TRBV18 and TRBJ2-5, with 8 nucleotides matching TRBD1. V gave up 3 bases and J gave up 5 bases; unmatched junction bases: 8. The germline gives CDR1 KGHSH, CDR2 LQKENI. The CDR3 runs 15 residues.

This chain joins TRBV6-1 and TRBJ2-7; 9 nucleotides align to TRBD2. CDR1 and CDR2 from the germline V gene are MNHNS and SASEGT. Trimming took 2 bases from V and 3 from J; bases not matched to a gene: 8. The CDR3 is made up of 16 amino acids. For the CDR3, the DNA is TGTGCCAGCAGTGAACCTGGGCTAGCGGGACACTACGAGCAGTACTTC. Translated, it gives CASSEPGLAGHYEQYF.

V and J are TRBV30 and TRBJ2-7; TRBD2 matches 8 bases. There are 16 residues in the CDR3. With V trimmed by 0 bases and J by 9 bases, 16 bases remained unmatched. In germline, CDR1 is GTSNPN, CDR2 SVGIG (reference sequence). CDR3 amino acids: CAWSVSRSSGRLLQYF. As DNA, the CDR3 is TGTGCCTGGAGTGTATCGAGGTCCAGCGGGAGACTTCTGCAGTACTTC.

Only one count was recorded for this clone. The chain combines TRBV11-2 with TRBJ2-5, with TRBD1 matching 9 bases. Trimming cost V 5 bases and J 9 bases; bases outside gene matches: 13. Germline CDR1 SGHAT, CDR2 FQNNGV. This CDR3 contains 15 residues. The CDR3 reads CASSPAGTGRGSQYF. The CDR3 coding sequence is TGTGCCAGCAGCCCGGCCGGGACAGGGAGAGGGTCCCAGTACTTC.

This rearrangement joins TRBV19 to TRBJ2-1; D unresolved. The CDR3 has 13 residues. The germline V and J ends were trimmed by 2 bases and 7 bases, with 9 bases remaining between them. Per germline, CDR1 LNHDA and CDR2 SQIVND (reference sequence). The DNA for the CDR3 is TGTGCCAGTAGTATACAAGTCCGGAATGAGCAGTTCTTC. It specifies CASSIQVRNEQFF. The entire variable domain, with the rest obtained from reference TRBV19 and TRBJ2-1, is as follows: DGGITQSPKYLFRKEGQNVTLSCEQNLNHDAMYWYRQDPGQGLRLIYYSQIVNDFQKGDIAEGYSVSREKKESFPLTVTSAQKNPTAFYLCASSIQVRNEQFFGPGTRLTVL.

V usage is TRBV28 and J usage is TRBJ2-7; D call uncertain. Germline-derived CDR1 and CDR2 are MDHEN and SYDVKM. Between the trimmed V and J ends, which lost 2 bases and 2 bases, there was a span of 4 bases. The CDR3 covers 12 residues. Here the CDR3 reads CASSLGAYEQYF. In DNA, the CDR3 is TGTGCCAGCAGTTTAGGAGCCTACGAGCAGTACTTC.

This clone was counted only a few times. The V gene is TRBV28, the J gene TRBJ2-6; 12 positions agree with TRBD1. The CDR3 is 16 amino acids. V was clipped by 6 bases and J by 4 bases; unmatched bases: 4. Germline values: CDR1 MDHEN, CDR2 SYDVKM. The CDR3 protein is CASSRDRGQGANVLTF. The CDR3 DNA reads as TGTGCCAGCAGCCGGGACAGGGGGCAAGGGGCCAACGTCCTGACTTTC.

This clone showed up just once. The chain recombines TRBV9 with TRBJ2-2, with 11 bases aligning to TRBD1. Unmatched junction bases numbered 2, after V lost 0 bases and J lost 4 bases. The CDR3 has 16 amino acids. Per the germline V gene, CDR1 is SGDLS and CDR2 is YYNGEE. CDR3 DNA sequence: TGTGCCAGCAGCGTAGTGGGGACAGGGGGCACCGGGGAGCTGTTTTTT. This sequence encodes CASSVVGTGGTGELFF.

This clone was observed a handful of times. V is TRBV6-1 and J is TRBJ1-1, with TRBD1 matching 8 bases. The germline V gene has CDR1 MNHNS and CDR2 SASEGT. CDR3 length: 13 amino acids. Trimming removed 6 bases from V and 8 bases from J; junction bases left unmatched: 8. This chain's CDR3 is CASRPGQGGEAFF. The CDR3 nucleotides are TGTGCCAGCAGACCCGGACAGGGTGGGGAAGCTTTCTTT.

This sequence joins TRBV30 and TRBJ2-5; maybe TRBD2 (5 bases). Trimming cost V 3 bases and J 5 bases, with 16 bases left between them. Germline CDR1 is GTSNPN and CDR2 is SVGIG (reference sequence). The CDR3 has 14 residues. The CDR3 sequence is CAWRPAVWQETQYF. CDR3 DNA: TGTGCCTGGAGACCAGCGGTCTGGCAGGAGACCCAGTACTTC.

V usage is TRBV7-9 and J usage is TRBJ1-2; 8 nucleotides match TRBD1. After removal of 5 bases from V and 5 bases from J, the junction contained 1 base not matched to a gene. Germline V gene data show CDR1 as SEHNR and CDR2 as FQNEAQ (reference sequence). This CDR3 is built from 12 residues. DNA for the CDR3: TGTGCCAGCAGCAACAGGGGGTATGGCTACACCTTC. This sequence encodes CASSNRGYGYTF.